This TCR beta chain derives from a study of shared clonotypes between healthy human individuals. Study overall: Each donor had three CD4 naive, three CD4 memory, two CD8 naive and one CD8 memory plate. Whole-study findings and limits: The authors expected sequencing depth to affect clonotype sharing among donors. Some naive CD4 clonotypes, approximately 4.5%, turned up in common across several donors. With few donors, the genetic and exposure-history diversity represented was limited.

About this clone itself: Its antigen is as yet unknown. This sample also contains other DNA sequences that code for the same CDR3.

Terminally differentiated effector memory CD45RA+ cells were excluded from the naive CD8 cells, which were CD45RO-negative and positively selected for CCR7. Sequencing was performed with immunoSEQ multiplex PCR; in TCRdb, only in-frame clones are kept and a portion is missing. The data hold 2 million to 2.5 million clones, with around 93% observed a single time. J gave up 5 bases and V 5 bases, and 4 bases lay outside the gene matches. The CDR3 contains 13 residues. CDR1 and CDR2 (germline): MNHEY, SMNVEV (reference sequence). The chain carries TRBV27 and TRBJ2-7; 9 bases agree with TRBD1. This TCR was recovered from a young man in good health. Some clones in this sample may be carry-over from other donors' samples. The sample taken for sequencing was naive CD8+ T cells from PBMCs. The CDR3, as DNA: TGTGCCAGCAGTCCGGGACAGGGTAACGAGCAGTACTTC. Its translation: CASSPGQGNEQYF.